This TCR beta chain was recovered during a study of blood T cell repertoires in COVID-19. Overall study context: The study drew acute and convalescent COVID-19 samples from the United States, Italy and Spain. PBMCs, B-cell-depleted T cells, or T cells were the source of the cDNA or gDNA that made up the material.

CDR1 MNHEY and CDR2 SVGAGI come from the germline V gene. Trimming at V came to 2 bases and at J to 3 bases, leaving 4 bases not matched to a gene. The CDR3 covers 15 residues. Per the study methods: Reference gene primers were amplified, and this amplification served to estimate nucleated cell counts. Clones were sequenced by immunoSEQ multiplex PCR, and TCRdb holds only the in-frame ones, with some missing. From that table come the V and J calls and clone size; the DNA was used to work out D and trimming. This table has over 85,000 clones, 88% appearing once. The sample consisted of peripheral blood. The sequence was obtained from a woman of 80 years or more with active COVID-19. The gene calls are TRBV6-5 and TRBJ1-2; 9 positions match TRBD1. The CDR3 region has the DNA TGTGCCAGCAGTTACGGGACAGGGCATGACTATGGCTACACCTTC. Protein: CASSYGTGHDYGYTF.